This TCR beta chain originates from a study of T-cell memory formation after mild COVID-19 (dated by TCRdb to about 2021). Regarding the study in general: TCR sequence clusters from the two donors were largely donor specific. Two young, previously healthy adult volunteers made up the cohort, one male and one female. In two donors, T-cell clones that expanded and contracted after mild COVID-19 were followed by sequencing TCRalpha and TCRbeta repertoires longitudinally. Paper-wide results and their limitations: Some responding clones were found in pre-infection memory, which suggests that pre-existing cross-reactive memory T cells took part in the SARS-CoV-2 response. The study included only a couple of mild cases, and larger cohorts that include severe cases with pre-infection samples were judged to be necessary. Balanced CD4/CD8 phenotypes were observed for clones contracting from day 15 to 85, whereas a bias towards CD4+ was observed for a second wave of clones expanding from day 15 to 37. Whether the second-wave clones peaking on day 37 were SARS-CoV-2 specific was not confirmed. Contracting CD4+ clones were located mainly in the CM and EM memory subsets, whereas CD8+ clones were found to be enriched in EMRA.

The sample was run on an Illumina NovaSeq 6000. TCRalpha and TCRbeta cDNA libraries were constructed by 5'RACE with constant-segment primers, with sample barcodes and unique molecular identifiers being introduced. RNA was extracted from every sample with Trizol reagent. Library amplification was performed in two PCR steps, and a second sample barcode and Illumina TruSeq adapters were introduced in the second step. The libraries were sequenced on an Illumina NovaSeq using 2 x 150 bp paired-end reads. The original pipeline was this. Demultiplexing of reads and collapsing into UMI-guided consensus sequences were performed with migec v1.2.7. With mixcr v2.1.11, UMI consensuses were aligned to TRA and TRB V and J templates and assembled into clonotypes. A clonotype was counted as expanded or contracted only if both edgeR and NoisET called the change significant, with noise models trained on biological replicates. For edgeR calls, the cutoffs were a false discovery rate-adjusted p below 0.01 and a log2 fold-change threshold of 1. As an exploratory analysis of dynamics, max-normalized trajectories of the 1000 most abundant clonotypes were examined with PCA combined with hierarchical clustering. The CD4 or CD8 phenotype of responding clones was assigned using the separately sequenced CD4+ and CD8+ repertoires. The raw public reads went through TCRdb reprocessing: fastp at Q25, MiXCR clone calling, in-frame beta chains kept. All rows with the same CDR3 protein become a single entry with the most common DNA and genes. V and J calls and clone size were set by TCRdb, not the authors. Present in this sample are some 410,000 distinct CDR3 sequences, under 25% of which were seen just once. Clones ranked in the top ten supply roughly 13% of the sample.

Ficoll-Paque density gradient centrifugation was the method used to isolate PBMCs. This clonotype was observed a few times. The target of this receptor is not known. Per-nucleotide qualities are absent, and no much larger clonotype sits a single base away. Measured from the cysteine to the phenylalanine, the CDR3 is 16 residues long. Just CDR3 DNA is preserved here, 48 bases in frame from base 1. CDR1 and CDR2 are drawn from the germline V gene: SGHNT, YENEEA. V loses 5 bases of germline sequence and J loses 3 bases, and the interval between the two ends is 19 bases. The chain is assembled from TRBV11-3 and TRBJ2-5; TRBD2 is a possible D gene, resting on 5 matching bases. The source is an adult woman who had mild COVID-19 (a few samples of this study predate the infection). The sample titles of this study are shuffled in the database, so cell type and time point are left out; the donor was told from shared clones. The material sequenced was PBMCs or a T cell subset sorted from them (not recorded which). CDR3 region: CASSPGSGRKKETQYF. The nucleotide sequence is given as TGTGCCAGCAGCCCGGGGAGCGGTCGGAAGAAAGAGACCCAGTACTTC.